This T cell receptor (beta chain) originates from a study of OX40 agonist ivuxolimab in advanced cancers. The wider study: Having had anti-PD-1, anti-PD-L1 or anti-CTLA-4 therapy before was allowed, and more than 35% had some. Three patients got partial responses; one had hepatocellular carcinoma and two had cutaneous melanoma.

Clones were read by immunoSEQ multiplex PCR, and TCRdb kept only the in-frame ones, dropping some. Here the sample spans about 74,000 clones, approximately 81% being singletons. This CDR3 has 15 residues. The germline gives CDR1 SGHVS, CDR2 FNYEAQ. About this clone: The antigen is undetermined. At one end the junction does not follow the germline gene, possibly because of a read error.

Study-level results: Certain nonresponders likewise exhibited a low normalized T-cell clonal expansion. With doses of 0.1 to 3.0 mg/kg, CD4+ and CD8+ blood T cells had undergone clonal expansion by week 6.

This clonotype was obtained from an adult with an advanced solid tumor such as melanoma, head and neck, liver or kidney cancer. The rearrangement links TRBV7-6 to TRBJ2-3; 7 bases line up with TRBD1. Source: CD4+ or CD8+ T cells sorted from blood, taken in a trial of the OX40 agonist ivuxolimab. CDR3 nucleotide sequence: TGTGCCAGCAGTTTAGGGGGCCTTAGCACAGATACGCAGTATTTT. This sequence encodes CASSLGGLSTDTQYF.